The rows below give T cell receptor beta chains drawn from one sample of a study of beta chain features in type 1 diabetes. Assay: immunoSEQ multiplex PCR; the TCRdb copy retains only in-frame clones and omits some. The table includes fewer than 7,500 clones, about 69% detected once. Material for sequencing was Tregs from blood. The receptors originated from a man between 18 and 35 years old in good health. The CDR3 runs from the conserved cysteine through the conserved F or W. D genes are given only for firm matches. The size field is filled for only some rows; it gives once, few, many or a size class.

j_gene: TRBJ2-1; d_gene: -; abundance: -; v_gene: TRBV5-8; CDR3nt: TGTGCCAGCAGCGTATACAATGAGCAGTTCTTC; CDR3aa: CASSVYNEQFF
j_gene: TRBJ2-1; d_gene: -; abundance: -; v_gene: TRBV9; CDR3nt: TGTGCCAGCAGCGTAGGTATTAGCTCCTACAATGAGCAGTTCTTC; CDR3aa: CASSVGISSYNEQFF
j_gene: TRBJ2-5; d_gene: -; abundance: -; v_gene: TRBV5-1; CDR3nt: TGCGCCAGCAGAGGGGTCTGGGAGACCCAGTACTTC; CDR3aa: CASRGVWETQYF
j_gene: TRBJ1-2; d_gene: TRBD1; abundance: -; v_gene: TRBV4-2; CDR3nt: TGTGCCAGCAGCCAAGGACAGGGGGCGAAAGTTGATGGCTACACCTTC; CDR3aa: CASSQGQGAKVDGYTF
j_gene: TRBJ1-2; d_gene: TRBD1; abundance: -; v_gene: TRBV4-2; CDR3nt: TGTGCCAGCAGCCAGCCACAGGGGACGGGTGGCTACACCTTC; CDR3aa: CASSQPQGTGGYTF
j_gene: TRBJ2-3; d_gene: TRBD2; abundance: once; v_gene: TRBV4-2; CDR3nt: TGTGCCAGCAGCCCTTCCCCCCCAGCGGGGGGGGGCCCAGATACGCAGTATTTT; CDR3aa: CASSPSPPAGGGPDTQYF
j_gene: TRBJ2-7; d_gene: TRBD1; abundance: -; v_gene: TRBV10-3; CDR3nt: TGTGCCATCGGTGAGTCAGGGGGCTACGAGCAGTACTTC; CDR3aa: CAIGESGGYEQYF
j_gene: TRBJ1-2; d_gene: -; abundance: -; v_gene: TRBV29-1; CDR3nt: TGCAGCGTTGTGGAGGGGTACTATGGCTACACCTTC; CDR3aa: CSVVEGYYGYTF
j_gene: TRBJ2-3; d_gene: -; abundance: few; v_gene: TRBV10-3; CDR3nt: TGTGCCATTGGCCAGGGCACAGATACGCAGTATTTT; CDR3aa: CAIGQGTDTQYF
j_gene: TRBJ1-2; d_gene: TRBD1; abundance: -; v_gene: TRBV5-1; CDR3nt: TGCGCCAGCAGCCTAGGGACAGGGGGTCGTGGCTACACCTTC; CDR3aa: CASSLGTGGRGYTF
j_gene: TRBJ2-2; d_gene: TRBD1; abundance: -; v_gene: TRBV27; CDR3nt: TGTGCCAGCAGTTCCGGGACAGCCAATAGCGCGAACACCGGGGAGCTGTTTTTT; CDR3aa: CASSSGTANSANTGELFF
j_gene: TRBJ2-2; d_gene: TRBD2; abundance: -; v_gene: TRBV10-3; CDR3nt: TGTGCCATAGGGACTATGGAGCCCGGGGAGCTGTTTTTT; CDR3aa: CAIGTMEPGELFF
j_gene: TRBJ2-3; d_gene: -; abundance: once; v_gene: TRBV7-3; CDR3nt: TGTGCCAGCAGCTTAGGCCAGGGCACAGATACGCAGTATTTT; CDR3aa: CASSLGQGTDTQYF
j_gene: TRBJ1-1; d_gene: TRBD1; abundance: -; v_gene: TRBV18; CDR3nt: TGTGCCAGCTCACCCGACAGGGGGCTGGGGAACACTGAAGCTTTCTTT; CDR3aa: CASSPDRGLGNTEAFF
j_gene: TRBJ1-5; d_gene: -; abundance: -; v_gene: TRBV25-1; CDR3nt: TGTGCCAGCGCCGGCCCCGGGATCAATCAGCCCCAGCATTTT; CDR3aa: CASAGPGINQPQHF
j_gene: TRBJ1-1; d_gene: -; abundance: -; v_gene: TRBV30; CDR3nt: TGTGCCTGTCGACTGATAATGAACACTGAAGCTTTCTTT; CDR3aa: CACRLIMNTEAFF
j_gene: TRBJ2-1; d_gene: TRBD2; abundance: -; v_gene: TRBV5-1; CDR3nt: TGCGCCAGCAGCTTAGACCCTAGCGGGGGGTACAATGAGCAGTTCTTC; CDR3aa: CASSLDPSGGYNEQFF
j_gene: TRBJ2-3; d_gene: TRBD1; abundance: -; v_gene: TRBV7-9; CDR3nt: TGTGCCAGCACCCCGGACAGGCCTTTAACAGATACGCAGTATTTT; CDR3aa: CASTPDRPLTDTQYF
j_gene: TRBJ2-7; d_gene: -; abundance: -; v_gene: TRBV14; CDR3nt: TGTGCCAGCAGCCAAACTAGTTTCAACGAGCAGTACTTC; CDR3aa: CASSQTSFNEQYF
j_gene: TRBJ2-1; d_gene: -; abundance: -; v_gene: TRBV4-2; CDR3nt: TGTGCCAGCAGCCAAGCGGGGCGGGGGCTGTACAATGAGCAGTTCTTC; CDR3aa: CASSQAGRGLYNEQFF
j_gene: TRBJ1-3; d_gene: -; abundance: -; v_gene: TRBV4-3; CDR3nt: TGCGCCAGCAGCGGAGGAGCTGGAAACACCATATATTTT; CDR3aa: CASSGGAGNTIYF
j_gene: TRBJ2-1; d_gene: -; abundance: -; v_gene: TRBV11-3; CDR3nt: TGTGCCAGCAGCTTAGGAAAGTGGGGGGAAAAGGAGGTCAATGAGCAGTTCTTC; CDR3aa: CASSLGKWGEKEVNEQFF
j_gene: TRBJ1-2; d_gene: TRBD1; abundance: -; v_gene: TRBV4-1; CDR3nt: TGCGCCAGCAGCCAAGCCCTGCCGGGACAGGGGATCTATGGCTACACCTTC; CDR3aa: CASSQALPGQGIYGYTF
j_gene: TRBJ1-1; d_gene: TRBD1; abundance: few; v_gene: TRBV10-3; CDR3nt: TGTGCCATCAGTGAGGTTGGGACAGTCGGTCAAGAAGCTTTCTTT; CDR3aa: CAISEVGTVGQEAFF
j_gene: TRBJ1-2; d_gene: TRBD1; abundance: -; v_gene: TRBV7-3; CDR3nt: TGTGCCAGCAGCCAGGGGGCAGATAACTATGGCTACACCTTC; CDR3aa: CASSQGADNYGYTF
j_gene: TRBJ2-7; d_gene: -; abundance: -; v_gene: TRBV7-9; CDR3nt: TGTGCCAGCAGCTTAGCACAGGGTGGGTCCTACGAGCAGTACTTC; CDR3aa: CASSLAQGGSYEQYF
j_gene: TRBJ2-7; d_gene: TRBD2; abundance: -; v_gene: TRBV7-2; CDR3nt: TGTGCCAGCAGCTCCCAGACTAGCGGGGGGCCCGAGCAGTACTTC; CDR3aa: CASSSQTSGGPEQYF
j_gene: TRBJ2-7; d_gene: TRBD1; abundance: -; v_gene: TRBV27; CDR3nt: TGTGCCAGCAGTTACGGACAGGGGTACGAGCAGTACTTC; CDR3aa: CASSYGQGYEQYF
j_gene: TRBJ2-1; d_gene: -; abundance: -; v_gene: TRBV9; CDR3nt: TGTGCCAGCAGCGTAGGTCTAGCGTGGTTTGACAATGAGCAGTTCTTC; CDR3aa: CASSVGLAWFDNEQFF
j_gene: TRBJ1-2; d_gene: TRBD1; abundance: once; v_gene: TRBV5-4; CDR3nt: TGTGCCAGCAGCCTCAGGGGACAGGGGCAGAGTGGCTACACCTTC; CDR3aa: CASSLRGQGQSGYTF
j_gene: TRBJ2-1; d_gene: -; abundance: -; v_gene: TRBV7-3; CDR3nt: TGTGCCAGCAGCTTAACGTTTGGCGGGGTCTACAATGAGCAGTTCTTC; CDR3aa: CASSLTFGGVYNEQFF
j_gene: TRBJ1-2; d_gene: TRBD1; abundance: -; v_gene: TRBV7-9; CDR3nt: TGTGCCAGCAGCTCCAATGACAGGGGGCACTATGGCTACACCTTC; CDR3aa: CASSSNDRGHYGYTF
j_gene: TRBJ2-7; d_gene: TRBD2; abundance: -; v_gene: TRBV18; CDR3nt: TGTGCCAGCTCACCACGCCCTAGCGGGGGGTACGAGCAGTACTTC; CDR3aa: CASSPRPSGGYEQYF
j_gene: TRBJ2-3; d_gene: TRBD2; abundance: once; v_gene: TRBV7-2; CDR3nt: TGTGCCAGCAGCCCACGACTAGCGGGGGGGCCCCCAGATACGCAGTATTTT; CDR3aa: CASSPRLAGGPPDTQYF
j_gene: TRBJ2-7; d_gene: -; abundance: -; v_gene: TRBV18; CDR3nt: TGTGCCAGCTCACCAGACAGGCGGGCCTACGAGCAGTACTTC; CDR3aa: CASSPDRRAYEQYF
j_gene: TRBJ2-1; d_gene: TRBD2; abundance: -; v_gene: TRBV9; CDR3nt: TGTGCCAGCAGCGTAGGTCCTAGCGGGGGGGACAATGAGCAGTTCTTC; CDR3aa: CASSVGPSGGDNEQFF
j_gene: TRBJ1-4; d_gene: TRBD1; abundance: -; v_gene: TRBV30; CDR3nt: TGTGCCTGGAGTGTACGGACAGGTGAAAAACTGTTTTTT; CDR3aa: CAWSVRTGEKLFF
j_gene: TRBJ2-1; d_gene: TRBD1; abundance: few; v_gene: TRBV7-2; CDR3nt: TGTGCCAGCAGCTTAGCAAGGGGACAGTTTAGCTCCTACAATGAGCAGTTCTTC; CDR3aa: CASSLARGQFSSYNEQFF
j_gene: TRBJ1-5; d_gene: -; abundance: -; v_gene: TRBV27; CDR3nt: TGTGCCAGCAGTTTTACAGGGTCTCTGGGATATCAGCCCCAGCATTTT; CDR3aa: CASSFTGSLGYQPQHF
j_gene: TRBJ2-1; d_gene: TRBD2; abundance: -; v_gene: TRBV11-3; CDR3nt: TGTGCCAGCAGCCACATGCCTGGGCGGCGGGGGGTCAATGAGCAGTTCTTC; CDR3aa: CASSHMPGRRGVNEQFF
j_gene: TRBJ2-7; d_gene: -; abundance: -; v_gene: TRBV7-2; CDR3nt: TGTGCCAGCAGCTTAGGTACCTACGAGCAGTACTTC; CDR3aa: CASSLGTYEQYF
j_gene: TRBJ2-3; d_gene: TRBD1; abundance: few; v_gene: TRBV5-1; CDR3nt: TGCGCCAGCAGCTCGGGACAGGGGGCGTTCATTGTAGATACGCAGTATTTT; CDR3aa: CASSSGQGAFIVDTQYF
j_gene: TRBJ2-1; d_gene: TRBD1; abundance: -; v_gene: TRBV14; CDR3nt: TGTGCCAGCAGCCAGGACAGGTCCAATGAGCAGTTCTTC; CDR3aa: CASSQDRSNEQFF